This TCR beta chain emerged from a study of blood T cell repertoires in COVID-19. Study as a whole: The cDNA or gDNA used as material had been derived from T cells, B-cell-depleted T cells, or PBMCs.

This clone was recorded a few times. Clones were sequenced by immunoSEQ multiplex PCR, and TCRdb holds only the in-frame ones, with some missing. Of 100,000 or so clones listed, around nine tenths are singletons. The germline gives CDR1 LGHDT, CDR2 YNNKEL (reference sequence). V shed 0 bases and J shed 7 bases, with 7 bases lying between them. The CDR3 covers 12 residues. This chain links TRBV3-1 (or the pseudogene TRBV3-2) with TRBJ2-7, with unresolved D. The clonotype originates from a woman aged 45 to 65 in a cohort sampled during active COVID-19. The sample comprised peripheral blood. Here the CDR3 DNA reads TGTGCCAGCAGCCAAGATTTGAGGGAGCAGTACTTC. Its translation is CASSQDLREQYF.